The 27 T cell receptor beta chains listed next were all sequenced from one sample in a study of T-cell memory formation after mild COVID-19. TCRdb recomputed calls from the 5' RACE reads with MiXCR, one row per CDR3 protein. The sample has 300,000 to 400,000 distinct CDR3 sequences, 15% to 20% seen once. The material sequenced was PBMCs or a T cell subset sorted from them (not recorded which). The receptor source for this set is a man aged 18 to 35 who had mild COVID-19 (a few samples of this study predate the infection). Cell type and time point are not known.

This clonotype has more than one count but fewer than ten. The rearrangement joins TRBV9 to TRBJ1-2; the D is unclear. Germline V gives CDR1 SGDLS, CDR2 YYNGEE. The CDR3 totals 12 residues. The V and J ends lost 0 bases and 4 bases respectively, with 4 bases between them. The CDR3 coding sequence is TGTGCCAGCAGCGTAGGTCCCTATGGCTACACCTTC. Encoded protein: CASSVGPYGYTF.

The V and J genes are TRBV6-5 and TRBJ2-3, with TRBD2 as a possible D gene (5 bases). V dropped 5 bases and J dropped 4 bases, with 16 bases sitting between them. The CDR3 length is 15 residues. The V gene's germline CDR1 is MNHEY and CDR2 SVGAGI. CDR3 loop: CASSNRPTGADTQYF. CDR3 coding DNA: TGTGCCAGCAGTAACCGCCCAACCGGGGCAGATACGCAGTATTTT.

Here the CDR3 reads CASGTDYEQYV. DNA of the CDR3: TGTGCCAGCGGGACAGACTACGAGCAGTACGTC. The gene calls are TRBV6-2 or TRBV6-3 and TRBJ2-7, with TRBD1 matching 7 bases. Germline CDR1 is MNHEY and CDR2 is SVGEGT. CDR3 length: 11 amino acids. V was clipped by 8 bases and J by 3 bases; unmatched bases: 1.

As DNA, the CDR3 is TGTGCCAGTGCGGACCGGGACAGAGGGGATTCACCCCTCCACTTT. This gives the protein CASADRDRGDSPLHF. The chain joins TRBV19 to TRBJ1-6, with 7 positions matching TRBD1. The junction had 12 bases not matched to a gene; V was cut back by 8 bases and J by 8 bases. This CDR3 comprises 15 residues. Germline V gene lookup returns CDR1 LNHDA and CDR2 SQIVND (reference sequence).

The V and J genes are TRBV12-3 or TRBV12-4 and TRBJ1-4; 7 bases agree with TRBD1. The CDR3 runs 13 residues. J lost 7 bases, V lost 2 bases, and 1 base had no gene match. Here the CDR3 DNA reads TGTGCCAGCAGTTTATCAGGGGGTGAAAAACTGTTTTTT. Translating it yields CASSLSGGEKLFF.

The CDR3 nucleotides are TGTGCCAGCAGTGGCCAGTCGGGGACGGTGAAATACCAAGAGACCCAGTACTTC. Protein product: CASSGQSGTVKYQETQYF. The chain joins TRBV25-1 to TRBJ2-5, with D perhaps assigned TRBD1 or TRBD2 (5 bases each). The germline gives CDR1 MGHDK, CDR2 SYGVNS. The CDR3 has 18 amino acids. Trimming removed 4 bases from V and 0 bases from J, with 21 bases in between.

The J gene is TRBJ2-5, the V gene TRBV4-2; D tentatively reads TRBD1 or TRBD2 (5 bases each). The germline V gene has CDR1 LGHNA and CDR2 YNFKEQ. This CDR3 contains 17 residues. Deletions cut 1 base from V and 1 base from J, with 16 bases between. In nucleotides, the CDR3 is TGTGCCAGCAGCCAAGGATACGGGGACCCGATCCAAGAGACCCAGTACTTC. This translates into CASSQGYGDPIQETQYF.

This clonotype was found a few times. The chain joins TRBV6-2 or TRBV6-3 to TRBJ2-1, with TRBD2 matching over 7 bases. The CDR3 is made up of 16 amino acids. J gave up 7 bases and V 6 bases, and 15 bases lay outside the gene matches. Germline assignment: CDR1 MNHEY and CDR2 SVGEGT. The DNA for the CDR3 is TGTGCCAGCAGCGAGACGAGAGGACTAGTTGTAAATGAGCAGTTCTTC. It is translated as CASSETRGLVVNEQFF.

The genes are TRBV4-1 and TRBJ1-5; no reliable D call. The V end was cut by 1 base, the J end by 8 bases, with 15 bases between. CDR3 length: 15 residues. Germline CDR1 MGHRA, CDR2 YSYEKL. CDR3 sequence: CASSQGPSLFEPQHF. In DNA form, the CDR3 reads TGCGCCAGCAGCCAAGGGCCTAGCCTCTTCGAGCCCCAGCATTTT.

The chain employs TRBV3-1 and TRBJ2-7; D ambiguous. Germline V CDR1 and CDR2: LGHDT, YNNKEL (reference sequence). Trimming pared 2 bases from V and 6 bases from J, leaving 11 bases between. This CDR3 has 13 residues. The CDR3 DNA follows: TGTGCCAGCAGCCAAAGACCAACCTCCGAGCAGTACTTC. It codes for CASSQRPTSEQYF.

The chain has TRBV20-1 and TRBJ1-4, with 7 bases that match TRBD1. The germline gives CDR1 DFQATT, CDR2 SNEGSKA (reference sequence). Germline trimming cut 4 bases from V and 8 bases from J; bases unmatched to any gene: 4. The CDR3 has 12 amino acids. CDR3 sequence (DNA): TGCAGTGCTACCGGACAGGAGGAAAAACTGTTTTTT. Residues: CSATGQEEKLFF.

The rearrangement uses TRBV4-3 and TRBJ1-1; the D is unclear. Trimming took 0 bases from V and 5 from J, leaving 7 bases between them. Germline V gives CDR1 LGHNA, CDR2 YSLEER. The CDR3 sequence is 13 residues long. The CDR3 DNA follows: TGCGCCAGCAGCCAAGAGGGGAGGACTGAAGCTTTCTTT. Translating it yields CASSQEGRTEAFF.

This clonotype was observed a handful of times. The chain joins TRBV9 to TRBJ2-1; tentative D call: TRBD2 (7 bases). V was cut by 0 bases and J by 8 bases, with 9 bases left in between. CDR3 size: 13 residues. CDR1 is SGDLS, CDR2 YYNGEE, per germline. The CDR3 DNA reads TGTGCCAGCAGCGTAGGGGGGGGCTATGAGCAGTTCTTC. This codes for CASSVGGGYEQFF.

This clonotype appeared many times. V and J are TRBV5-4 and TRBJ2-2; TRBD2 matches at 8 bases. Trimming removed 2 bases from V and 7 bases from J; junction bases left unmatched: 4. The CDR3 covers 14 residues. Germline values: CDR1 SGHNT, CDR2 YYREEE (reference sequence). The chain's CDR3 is CASSLAGEIGELFF. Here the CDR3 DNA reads TGTGCCAGCAGCTTAGCGGGGGAAATCGGGGAGCTGTTTTTT.

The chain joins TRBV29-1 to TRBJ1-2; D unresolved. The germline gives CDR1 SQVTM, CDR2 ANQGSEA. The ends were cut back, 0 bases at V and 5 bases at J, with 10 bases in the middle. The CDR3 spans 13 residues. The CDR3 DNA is TGCAGCGTTGAAGATAGGGCAGCGTATGGCTACACCTTC. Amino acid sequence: CSVEDRAAYGYTF. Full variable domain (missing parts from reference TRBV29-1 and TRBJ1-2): SAVISQKPSRDICQRGTSLTIQCQVDSQVTMMFWYRQQPGQSLTLIATANQGSEATYESGFVIDKFPISRPNLTFSTLTVSNMSPEDSSIYLCSVEDRAAYGYTFGSGTRLTVV.

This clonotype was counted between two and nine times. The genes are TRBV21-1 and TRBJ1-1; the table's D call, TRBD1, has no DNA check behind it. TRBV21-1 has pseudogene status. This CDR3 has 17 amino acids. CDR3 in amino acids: CASSSWTGRSMNTEAFF. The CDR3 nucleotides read TGTGCCAGCAGCAGTTGGACGGGGAGATCCATGAACACTGAAGCTTTCTTT.

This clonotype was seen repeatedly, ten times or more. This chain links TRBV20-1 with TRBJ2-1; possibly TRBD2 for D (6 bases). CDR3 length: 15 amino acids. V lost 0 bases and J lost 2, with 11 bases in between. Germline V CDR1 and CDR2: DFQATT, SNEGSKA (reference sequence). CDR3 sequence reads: CSARDLAGPYNEQFF. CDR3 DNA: TGCAGTGCTAGAGATTTGGCGGGGCCCTACAATGAGCAGTTCTTC.

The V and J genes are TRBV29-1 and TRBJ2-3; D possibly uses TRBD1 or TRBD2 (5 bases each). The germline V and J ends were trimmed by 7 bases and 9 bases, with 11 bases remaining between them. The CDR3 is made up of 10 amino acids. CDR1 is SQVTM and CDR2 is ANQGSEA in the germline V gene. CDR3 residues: CSAHGATQYF. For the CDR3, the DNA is TGCAGCGCCCACGGGGCCACGCAGTATTTT.

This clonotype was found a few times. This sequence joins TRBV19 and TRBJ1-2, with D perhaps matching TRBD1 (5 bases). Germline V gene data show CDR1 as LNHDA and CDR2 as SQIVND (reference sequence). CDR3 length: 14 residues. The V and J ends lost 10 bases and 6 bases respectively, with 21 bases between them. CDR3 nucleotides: TGTGCCACCCGGCCGGGACGCCTTGGGGATGGCTACACCTTC. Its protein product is CATRPGRLGDGYTF.

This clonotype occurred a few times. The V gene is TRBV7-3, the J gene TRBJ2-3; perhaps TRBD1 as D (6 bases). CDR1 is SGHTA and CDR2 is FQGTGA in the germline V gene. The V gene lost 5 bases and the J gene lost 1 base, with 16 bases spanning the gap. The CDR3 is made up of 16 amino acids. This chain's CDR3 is CASSKLQGVGTDTQYF. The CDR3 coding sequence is TGTGCCAGCAGCAAATTACAGGGAGTTGGCACAGATACGCAGTATTTT.

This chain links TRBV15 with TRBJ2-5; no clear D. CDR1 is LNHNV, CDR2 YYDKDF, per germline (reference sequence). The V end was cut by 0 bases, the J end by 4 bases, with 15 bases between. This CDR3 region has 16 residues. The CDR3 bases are TGTGCCACCAGCAGAGATCGGGCGCTGCCCTCAGAGACCCAGTACTTC. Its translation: CATSRDRALPSETQYF.

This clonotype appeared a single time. CDR3 DNA: TGTGCCAGCAGCGAGACTAGCGGGGGTATTGGAGATACGCAGTATTTT. It encodes CASSETSGGIGDTQYF. The V call is TRBV5-4, the J call TRBJ2-3, with TRBD2 identical over 12 bases. The V gene end was trimmed by 4 bases and the J gene end by 5 bases; junction bases not matched to a gene: 8. Per the germline V gene, CDR1 is SGHNT and CDR2 is YYREEE (reference sequence). This CDR3 is built from 16 residues.

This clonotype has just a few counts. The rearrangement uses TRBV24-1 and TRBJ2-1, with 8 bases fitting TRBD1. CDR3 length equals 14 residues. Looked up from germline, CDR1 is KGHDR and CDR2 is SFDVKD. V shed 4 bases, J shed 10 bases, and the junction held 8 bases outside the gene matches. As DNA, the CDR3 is TGTGCCACCAGTGACGGGACAGGCCCTAAGGAGCAGTTCTTC. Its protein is CATSDGTGPKEQFF.

The CDR3 region has the DNA TGTGCCAGCAGCTTAGGGGTGGGGGAGTCCTACGAGCAGTACTTC. It yields the protein CASSLGVGESYEQYF. The rearrangement joins TRBV7-7 to TRBJ2-7; tentatively, D is TRBD1 or TRBD2 (5 bases each). Germline V CDR1 and CDR2: SSHAT, FNYEAQ (reference sequence). V gave up 1 base and J gave up 1 base, with 11 bases separating them. The CDR3 has 15 residues.

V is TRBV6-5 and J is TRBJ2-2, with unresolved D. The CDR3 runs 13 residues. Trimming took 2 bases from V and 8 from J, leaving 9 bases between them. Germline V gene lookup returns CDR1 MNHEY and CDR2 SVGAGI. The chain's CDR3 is CASSYNLRGELFF. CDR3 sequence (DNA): TGTGCCAGCAGTTACAACTTGCGTGGGGAGCTGTTTTTT.

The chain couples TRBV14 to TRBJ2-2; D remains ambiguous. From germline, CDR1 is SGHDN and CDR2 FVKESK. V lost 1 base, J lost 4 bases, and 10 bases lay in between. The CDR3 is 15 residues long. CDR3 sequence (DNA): TGTGCCAGCAGCCAAGGTTCTAGGTGCACCGGGGAGCTGTTTTTT. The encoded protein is CASSQGSRCTGELFF.

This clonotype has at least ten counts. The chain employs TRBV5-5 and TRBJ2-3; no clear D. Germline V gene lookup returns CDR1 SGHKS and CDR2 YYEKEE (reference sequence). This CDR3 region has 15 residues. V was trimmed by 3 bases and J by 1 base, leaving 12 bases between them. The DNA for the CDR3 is TGTGCCAGCAGCTATGGACCTCCGGGCACAGATACGCAGTATTTT. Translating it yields CASSYGPPGTDTQYF. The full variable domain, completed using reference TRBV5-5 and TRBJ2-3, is DAGVTQSPTHLIKTRGQQVTLRCSPISGHKSVSWYQQVLGQGPQFIFQYYEKEERGRGNFPDRFSARQFPNYSSELNVNALLLGDSALYLCASSYGPPGTDTQYFGPGTRLTVL.